The clone carrying this T cell receptor beta chain was seen just once. The data derive from a study of blood T cell repertoires in COVID-19. Turning to the study itself: Material from acute and convalescent COVID-19 was sourced from the United States, Italy and Spain. The analysed material was cDNA or gDNA that came from T cells, B-cell-depleted T cells, or PBMCs.

Germline CDR1 and CDR2: KGHSH and LQKENI. Trimming stripped 3 bases from V and 4 bases from J, with 10 bases between. The CDR3 is 13 amino acids. The table came from immunoSEQ multiplex PCR; TCRdb's copy has only in-frame clones and leaves some out. The sample contains some 150,000 clones, roughly 80% of which appear only once. The source is a man between 45 and 60 years old who had recovered from COVID-19. Sequencing was done on a sample of PBMCs or T cells enriched from blood (not recorded which). The chain is built from TRBV18 and TRBJ2-7; D unclear. The CDR3: CASSPRIFYEQYF. For the CDR3, the DNA is TGTGCCAGCTCACCGCGTATCTTTTACGAGCAGTACTTC.